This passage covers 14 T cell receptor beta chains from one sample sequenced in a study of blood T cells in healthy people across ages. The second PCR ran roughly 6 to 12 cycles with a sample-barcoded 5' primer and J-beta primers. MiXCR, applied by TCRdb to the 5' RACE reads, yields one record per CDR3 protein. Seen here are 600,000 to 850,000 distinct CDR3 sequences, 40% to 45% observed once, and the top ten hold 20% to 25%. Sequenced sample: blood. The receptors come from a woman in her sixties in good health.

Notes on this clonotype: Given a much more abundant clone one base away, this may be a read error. The CDR3 sequence is CASSKGQAYEQYF. CDR3 nucleotides: TGTGCCAGCAGTAAAGGACAGGCCTACGAGCAGTACTTC. V gene TRBV6-5 combines with J gene TRBJ2-7, with TRBD1 matching 7 bases. Germline loops: CDR1 MNHEY, CDR2 SVGAGI. The CDR3 consists of 13 residues. Trimming took 5 bases from V and 2 from J; bases not matched to a gene: 3.

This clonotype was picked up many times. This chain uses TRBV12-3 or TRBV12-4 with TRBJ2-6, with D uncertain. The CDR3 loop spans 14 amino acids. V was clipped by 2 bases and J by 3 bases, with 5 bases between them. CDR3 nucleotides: TGTGCCAGCAGTTTACACGGTGGGGCCAACGTCCTGACTTTC. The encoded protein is CASSLHGGANVLTF.

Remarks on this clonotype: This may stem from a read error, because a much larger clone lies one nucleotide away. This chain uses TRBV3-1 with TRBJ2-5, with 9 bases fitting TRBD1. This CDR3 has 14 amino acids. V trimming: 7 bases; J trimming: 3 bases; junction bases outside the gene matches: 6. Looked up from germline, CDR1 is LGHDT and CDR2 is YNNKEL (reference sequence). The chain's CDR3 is CASNRRTGEETQYF. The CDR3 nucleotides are TGTGCCAGCAACCGTCGGACAGGGGAAGAGACCCAGTACTTC.

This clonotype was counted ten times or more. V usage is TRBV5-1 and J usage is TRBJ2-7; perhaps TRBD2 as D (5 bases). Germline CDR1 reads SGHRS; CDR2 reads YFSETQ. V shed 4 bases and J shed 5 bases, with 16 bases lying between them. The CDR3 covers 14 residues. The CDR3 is CASSPGGSRDEQYF. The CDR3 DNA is TGCGCCAGCAGCCCCGGAGGATCACGAGACGAGCAGTACTTC.

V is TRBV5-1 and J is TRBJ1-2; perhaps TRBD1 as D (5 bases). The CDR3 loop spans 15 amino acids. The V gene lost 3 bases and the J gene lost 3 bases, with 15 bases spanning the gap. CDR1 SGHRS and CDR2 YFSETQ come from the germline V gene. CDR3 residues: CASSSNAGTDYGYTF. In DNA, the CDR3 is TGCGCCAGCAGCTCCAACGCCGGGACGGACTATGGCTACACCTTC.

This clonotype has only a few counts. This CDR3 reads CASSLVAGGVKETQYF. CDR3 nucleotides: TGTGCCAGCAGTTTAGTGGCAGGGGGCGTAAAAGAGACCCAGTACTTC. The rearrangement joins TRBV27 to TRBJ2-5, with 8 bases lining up with TRBD1. V gave up 2 bases and J gave up 3 bases; unmatched junction bases: 8. Per the germline V gene, CDR1 is MNHEY and CDR2 is SMNVEV (reference sequence). CDR3 size: 16 residues.

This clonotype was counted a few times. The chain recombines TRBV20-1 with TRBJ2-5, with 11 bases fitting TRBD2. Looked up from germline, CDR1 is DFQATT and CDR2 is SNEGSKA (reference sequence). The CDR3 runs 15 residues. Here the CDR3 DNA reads TGCAGCTTGGGGTCTTTAGCGGGAGGGGAAGAGACCCAGTACTTC. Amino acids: CSLGSLAGGEETQYF.

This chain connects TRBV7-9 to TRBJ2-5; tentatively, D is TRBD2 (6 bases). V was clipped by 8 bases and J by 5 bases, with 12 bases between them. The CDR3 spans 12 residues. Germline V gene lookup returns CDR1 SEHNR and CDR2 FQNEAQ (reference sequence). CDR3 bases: TGTGCCAGCGTCAGGGCGGGGGAGACCCAGTACTTC. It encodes CASVRAGETQYF.

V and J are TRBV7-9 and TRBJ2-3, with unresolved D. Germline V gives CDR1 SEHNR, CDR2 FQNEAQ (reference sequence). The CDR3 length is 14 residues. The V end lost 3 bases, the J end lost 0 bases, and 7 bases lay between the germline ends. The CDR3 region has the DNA TGTGCCAGCAGCTTCGCTACTAGCACAGATACGCAGTATTTT. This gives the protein CASSFATSTDTQYF.

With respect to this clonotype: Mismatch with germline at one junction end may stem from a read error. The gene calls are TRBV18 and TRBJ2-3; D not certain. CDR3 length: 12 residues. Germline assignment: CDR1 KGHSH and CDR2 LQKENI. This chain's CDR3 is CASSLSTDTRYF. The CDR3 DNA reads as TGTGCCAGCTCACTCAGCACAGATACGCGGTATTTT.

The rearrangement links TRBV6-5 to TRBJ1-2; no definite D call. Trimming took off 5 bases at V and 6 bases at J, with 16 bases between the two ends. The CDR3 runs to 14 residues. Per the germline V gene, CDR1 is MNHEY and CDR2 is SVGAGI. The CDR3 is CASSPSLPRDGYTF. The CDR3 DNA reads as TGTGCCAGCAGTCCCTCGTTGCCGCGGGATGGCTACACCTTC.

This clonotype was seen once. The CDR3 loop is CAWTLWTREGEQYF. As DNA, the CDR3 is TGTGCCTGGACCCTATGGACCCGCGAGGGCGAGCAGTACTTC. The chain links TRBV30 to TRBJ2-4, with a possible D match to TRBD2 (5 bases). The J call may be incorrect, as the DNA end agrees better with TRBJ2-7. Per germline, CDR1 GTSNPN and CDR2 SVGIG (reference sequence). CDR3 length equals 14 residues.

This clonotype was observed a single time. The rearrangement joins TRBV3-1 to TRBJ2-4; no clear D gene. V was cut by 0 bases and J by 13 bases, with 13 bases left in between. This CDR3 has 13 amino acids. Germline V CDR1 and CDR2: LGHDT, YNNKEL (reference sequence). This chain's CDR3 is CASSQDGRHEQYF. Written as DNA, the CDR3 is TGTGCCAGCAGCCAAGATGGGCGACATGAGCAGTACTTC.

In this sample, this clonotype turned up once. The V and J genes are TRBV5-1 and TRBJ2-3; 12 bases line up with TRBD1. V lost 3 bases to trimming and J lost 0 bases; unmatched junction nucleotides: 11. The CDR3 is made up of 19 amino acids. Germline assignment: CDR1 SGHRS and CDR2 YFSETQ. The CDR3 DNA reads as TGCGCCAGCAGCTCTCAAGTCCGGGACAGGGGGCAAAGCACAGATACGCAGTATTTT. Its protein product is CASSSQVRDRGQSTDTQYF.